Sequencing of this T cell receptor (beta chain) was carried out in a study of cytomegalovirus exposure and HLA in healthy donors. In the PCR, 60 Vbeta and 13 Jbeta primers were used. TCRdb's copy holds only in-frame clones and misses some; the assay was immunoSEQ multiplex PCR. Its listing shows 20,000 to 25,000 clones. Of note for this clone: No antigen is known for it.

General study findings and limits: Later analysis identified several of the most significant clusters that appeared linked to common viral pathogens.

The CDR3 is 15 amino acids. Germline CDR1 MNHNS, CDR2 SASEGT. V dropped 4 bases and J dropped 7; count of bases not matched to a gene: 3. The clonotype comes from a man aged 60 to 75 in good health and CMV-seropositive. The V and J genes are TRBV6-1 and TRBJ2-1; 14 nucleotides align to TRBD2. The sample taken for sequencing was PBMCs. The CDR3 sequence: CASSGLAGGGNEQFF. CDR3 DNA: TGTGCCAGCAGTGGACTAGCGGGAGGGGGGAATGAGCAGTTCTTC.